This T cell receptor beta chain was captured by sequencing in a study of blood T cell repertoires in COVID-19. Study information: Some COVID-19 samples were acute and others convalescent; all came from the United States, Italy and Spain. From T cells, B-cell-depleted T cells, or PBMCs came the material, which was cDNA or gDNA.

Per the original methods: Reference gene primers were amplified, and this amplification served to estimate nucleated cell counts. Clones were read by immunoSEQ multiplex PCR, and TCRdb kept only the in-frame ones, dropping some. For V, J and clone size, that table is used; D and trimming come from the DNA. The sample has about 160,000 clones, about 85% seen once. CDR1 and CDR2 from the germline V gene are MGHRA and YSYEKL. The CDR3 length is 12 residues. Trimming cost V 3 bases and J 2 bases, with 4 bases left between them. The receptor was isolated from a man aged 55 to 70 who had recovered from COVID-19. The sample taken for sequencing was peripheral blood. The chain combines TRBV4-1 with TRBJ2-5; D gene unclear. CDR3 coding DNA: TGCGCCAGCAGCCACCTACAAGAGACCCAGTACTTC. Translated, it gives CASSHLQETQYF.